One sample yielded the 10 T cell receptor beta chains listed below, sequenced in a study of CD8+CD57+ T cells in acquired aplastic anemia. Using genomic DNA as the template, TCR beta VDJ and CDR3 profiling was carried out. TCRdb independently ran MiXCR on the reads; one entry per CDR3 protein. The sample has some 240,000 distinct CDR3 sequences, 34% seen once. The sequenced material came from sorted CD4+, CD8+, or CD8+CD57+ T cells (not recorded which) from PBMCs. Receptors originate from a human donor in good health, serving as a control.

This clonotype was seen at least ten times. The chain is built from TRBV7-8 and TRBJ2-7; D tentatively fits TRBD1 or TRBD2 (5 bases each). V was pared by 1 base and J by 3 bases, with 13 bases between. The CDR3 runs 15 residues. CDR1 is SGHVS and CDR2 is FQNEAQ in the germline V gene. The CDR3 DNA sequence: TGTGCCAGCAGCTTAGTCGAGGGGACCTACTACGAGCAGTACTTC. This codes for CASSLVEGTYYEQYF.

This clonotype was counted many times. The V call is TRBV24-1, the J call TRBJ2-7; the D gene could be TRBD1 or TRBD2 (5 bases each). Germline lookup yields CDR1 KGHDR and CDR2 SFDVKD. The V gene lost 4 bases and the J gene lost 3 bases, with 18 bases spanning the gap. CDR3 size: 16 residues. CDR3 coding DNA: TGTGCCACCAGTGACCCCGGGCAGGGTGGGGGCTACGAGCAGTACTTC. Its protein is CATSDPGQGGGYEQYF.

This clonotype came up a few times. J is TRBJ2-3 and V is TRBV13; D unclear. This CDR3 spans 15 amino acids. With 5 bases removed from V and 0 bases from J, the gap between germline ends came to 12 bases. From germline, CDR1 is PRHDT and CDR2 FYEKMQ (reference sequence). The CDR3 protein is CASSPPGPSTDTQYF. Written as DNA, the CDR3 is TGTGCCAGCAGCCCTCCCGGGCCCAGCACAGATACGCAGTATTTT.

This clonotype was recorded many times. CDR3: CATSVPTSGVGDEQFF. Written as DNA, the CDR3 is TGTGCCACCAGTGTTCCCACTAGCGGCGTTGGCGATGAGCAGTTCTTC. J is TRBJ2-1 and V is TRBV24-1, with 8 bases that match TRBD2. The V and J ends lost 5 bases and 8 bases, in that order; junction bases with no gene match: 13. Germline V CDR1 and CDR2: KGHDR, SFDVKD. The CDR3 has 16 residues.

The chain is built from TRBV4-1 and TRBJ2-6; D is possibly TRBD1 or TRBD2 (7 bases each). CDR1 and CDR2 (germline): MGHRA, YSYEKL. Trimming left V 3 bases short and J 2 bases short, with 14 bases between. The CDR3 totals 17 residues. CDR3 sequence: CASSHPQGGPGANVLTF. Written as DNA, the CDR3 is TGCGCCAGCAGCCATCCGCAGGGGGGGCCTGGGGCCAACGTCCTGACTTTC.

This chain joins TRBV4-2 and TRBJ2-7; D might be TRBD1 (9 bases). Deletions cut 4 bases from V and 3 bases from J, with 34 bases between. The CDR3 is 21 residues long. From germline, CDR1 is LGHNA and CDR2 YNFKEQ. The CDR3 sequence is CASSPGGGLGQGRSSYYEQYF. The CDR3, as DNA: TGTGCCAGCAGCCCGGGAGGGGGACTGGGACAGGGTCGATCCTCCTACTACGAGCAGTACTTC.

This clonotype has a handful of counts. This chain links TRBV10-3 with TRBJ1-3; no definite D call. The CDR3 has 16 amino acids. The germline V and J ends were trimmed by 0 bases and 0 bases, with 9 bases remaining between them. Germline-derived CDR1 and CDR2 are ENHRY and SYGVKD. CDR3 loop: CAISESPHNSGNTIYF. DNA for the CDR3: TGTGCCATCAGTGAGTCCCCCCACAACTCTGGAAACACCATATATTTT.

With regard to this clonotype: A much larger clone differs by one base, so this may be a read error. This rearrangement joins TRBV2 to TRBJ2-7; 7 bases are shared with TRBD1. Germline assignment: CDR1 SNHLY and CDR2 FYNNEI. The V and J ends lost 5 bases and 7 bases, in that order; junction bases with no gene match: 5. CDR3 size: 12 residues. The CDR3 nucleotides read TGTGCCAGCAGTAGGGGGCACAATGAGCAGTACTTC. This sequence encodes CASSRGHNEQYF.

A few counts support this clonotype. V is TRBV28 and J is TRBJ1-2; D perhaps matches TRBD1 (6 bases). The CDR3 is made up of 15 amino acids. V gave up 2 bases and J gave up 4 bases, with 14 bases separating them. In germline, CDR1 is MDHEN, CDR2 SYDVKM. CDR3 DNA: TGTGCCAGCAGTTTACAGGCACAGGGCCCCTATGGCTACACCTTC. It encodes CASSLQAQGPYGYTF.

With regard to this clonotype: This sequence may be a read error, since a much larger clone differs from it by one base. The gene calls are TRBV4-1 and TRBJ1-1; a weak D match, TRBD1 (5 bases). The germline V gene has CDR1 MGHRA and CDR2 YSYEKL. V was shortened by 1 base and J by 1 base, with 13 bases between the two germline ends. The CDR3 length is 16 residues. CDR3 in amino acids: CASSQGVVRANTEAFF. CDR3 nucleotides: TGCGCCAGCAGCCAAGGAGTGGTCAGGGCGAACACTGAAGCTTTCTTT.